This entry features one T cell receptor beta chain sequence. Antigen specificity is unknown. Systemic immunosuppression or a history of autoimmune disease excluded patients. This sample was included in a study of OX40 agonist ivuxolimab in advanced cancers. Study details: The group had a mean age of about 60 years, ranged from roughly 23 to 79, and was just under 85% male. Findings of the study overall: Relative to CD4+, CD8+ T cells held more expanded clones on average.

Repertoires were generated with immunoSEQ multiplex PCR, while TCRdb's copy carries only in-frame clones and drops some. The table has approximately 79,000 clones, 94% seen once. This specimen was CD4+ or CD8+ T cells sorted from blood, taken in a trial of the OX40 agonist ivuxolimab. The receptor's source is an adult with an advanced solid tumor such as melanoma, head and neck, liver or kidney cancer.

The DNA of the CDR3 is TGTGCCAGCAGCGTAAATTCCGGGGTTGATGAAAAACTGTTTTTT. This gives the protein CASSVNSGVDEKLFF. The rearrangement uses TRBV9 and TRBJ1-4; no firm D call. Trimming cost V 1 base and J 6 bases, with 13 bases left between them. The CDR3 loop spans 15 amino acids. Looked up from germline, CDR1 is SGDLS and CDR2 is YYNGEE.